The 14 T cell receptor beta chains in this list originate from one sample, sequenced in a study of cytomegalovirus exposure and HLA in healthy donors. With 60 Vbeta and 13 Jbeta primers, the PCR was carried out. Clones were read by immunoSEQ multiplex PCR, and TCRdb kept only the in-frame ones, dropping some. The table has about 190,000 clones, 65% to 85% seen once. The source material was PBMCs. Receptors originate from a woman under 30 in good health and CMV-seronegative.

The chain uses TRBV6-1 and TRBJ2-1; 8 bases match TRBD2. The CDR3 extends over 15 amino acids. Germline V lookup: CDR1 MNHNS, CDR2 SASEGT. The V gene end was trimmed by 8 bases and the J gene end by 3 bases; junction bases not matched to a gene: 9. CDR3 region: CASGPWAGGYNEQFF. In DNA, the CDR3 is TGTGCCAGCGGGCCGTGGGCGGGAGGCTACAATGAGCAGTTCTTC.

The rearrangement joins TRBV5-6 to TRBJ2-7; TRBD1 agrees at 7 bases. Germline CDR1 is SGHDT and CDR2 is YYEEEE. The CDR3 spans 15 residues. V trimming: 0 bases; J trimming: 3 bases; junction bases outside the gene matches: 6. The CDR3 DNA sequence: TGTGCCAGCAGCTTGGTGGACAGGCCCTACTACGAGCAGTACTTC. Translating it yields CASSLVDRPYYEQYF.

The chain links TRBV5-6 to TRBJ2-5; TRBD1 is a possible D gene (6 bases). Trimming removed 4 bases at V and 2 bases at J, with 9 bases between. Germline assignment: CDR1 SGHDT and CDR2 YYEEEE. The CDR3 is 13 amino acids. The DNA for the CDR3 is TGTGCCAGCAGCCTTGGACAGCAAGAGACCCAGTACTTC. Translating gives CASSLGQQETQYF.

The table lists this clone with a few counts. The chain couples TRBV25-1 to TRBJ2-6; tentative D call: TRBD1 (5 bases). V was trimmed by 3 bases and J by 0 bases, leaving 9 bases between them. From germline, CDR1 is MGHDK and CDR2 SYGVNS. This CDR3 has 16 residues. The CDR3 is CASSDADNSGANVLTF. In DNA, the CDR3 is TGTGCCAGCAGTGATGCGGACAACTCTGGGGCCAACGTCCTGACTTTC. The whole variable domain, filled in from reference TRBV25-1 and TRBJ2-6, reads EADIYQTPRYLVIGTGKKITLECSQTMGHDKMYWYQQDPGMELHLIHYSYGVNSTEKGDLSSESTVSRIRTEHFPLTLESARPSHTSQYLCASSDADNSGANVLTFGAGSRLTVL.

This chain connects TRBV5-1 to TRBJ2-1; TRBD2 matches 9 bases. This CDR3 contains 17 residues. Germline CDR1 is SGHRS and CDR2 is YFSETQ. J gave up 2 bases and V 4 bases, and 10 bases lay outside the gene matches. The CDR3 bases are TGCGCCAGCAGCGGATTAGCGGGAGAGTTAACCTACAATGAGCAGTTCTTC. Translating it yields CASSGLAGELTYNEQFF.

The V call is TRBV7-3, the J call TRBJ2-3; D unresolved. The germline V and J ends were trimmed by 2 bases and 7 bases, with 16 bases remaining between them. CDR1 and CDR2 (germline): SGHTA, FQGTGA. The CDR3 covers 15 residues. The CDR3 here is CASSLSVVSDNTQYF. The CDR3 DNA reads TGTGCCAGCAGCTTATCTGTTGTATCAGATAATACGCAGTATTTT. Combining the CDR3 with reference TRBV7-3 and TRBJ2-3 gives the whole variable domain GAGVSQTPSNKVTEKGKYVELRCDPISGHTALYWYRQSLGQGPEFLIYFQGTGAADDSGLPNDRFFAVRPEGSVSTLKIQRTERGDSAVYLCASSLSVVSDNTQYFGPGTRLTVL.

The chain recombines TRBV28 with TRBJ1-1, with 8 bases aligning to TRBD1. The ends lost 7 bases at V and 9 bases at J; junction bases unmatched: 7. This CDR3 is 12 amino acids long. CDR1 MDHEN and CDR2 SYDVKM come from the germline V gene. The chain's CDR3 is CASNNRQGKAFF. The CDR3 DNA sequence: TGTGCCAGCAATAACCGACAGGGGAAAGCTTTCTTT.

About this clone: The same CDR3 arises from other DNA sequences in this sample as well. The gene calls are TRBV7-2 and TRBJ1-5; D ambiguous. The V and J ends lost 2 bases and 6 bases respectively, with 8 bases between them. Germline V gives CDR1 SGHTA, CDR2 FQGNSA. The CDR3 covers 13 residues. CDR3 loop: CASSLRGSQPQHF. The CDR3 DNA follows: TGTGCCAGCAGCTTAAGAGGAAGTCAGCCCCAGCATTTT.

This chain connects TRBV15 to TRBJ1-4; TRBD1 agrees at 9 bases. The CDR3 extends over 15 amino acids. J lost 8 bases, V lost 1 base, and 5 bases had no gene match. From germline, CDR1 is LNHNV and CDR2 YYDKDF (reference sequence). The CDR3 DNA follows: TGTGCCACCAGCAGAGCCGGGACAGGGCGGGAAAAACTGTTTTTT. Amino acid sequence: CATSRAGTGREKLFF.

The genes are TRBV9 and TRBJ2-7; 8 bases agree with TRBD1. J was trimmed by 0 bases and V by 0 bases; bases with no gene match: 5. CDR1 SGDLS and CDR2 YYNGEE come from the germline V gene. The CDR3 consists of 16 residues. The CDR3 here is CASSVGPQGASYEQYF. For the CDR3, the DNA is TGTGCCAGCAGCGTAGGTCCGCAGGGGGCCTCCTACGAGCAGTACTTC.

CDR3 residues: CASSYGTGTSDQPQHF. The CDR3 region has the DNA TGTGCCAGCAGCTACGGGACAGGGACGTCGGATCAGCCCCAGCATTTT. This chain connects TRBV7-8 to TRBJ1-5; 9 positions agree with TRBD1. Germline V CDR1 and CDR2: SGHVS, FQNEAQ. CDR3 length equals 16 residues. The V and J ends lost 4 bases and 5 bases, in that order; junction bases with no gene match: 9.

The rearrangement joins TRBV27 to TRBJ1-3; TRBD1 matches 7 bases. V lost 5 bases, J lost 1 base, and 8 bases stayed unmatched. CDR1 is MNHEY, CDR2 SMNVEV, per germline (reference sequence). The CDR3 is 16 residues long. In DNA, the CDR3 is TGTGCCAGCAGTCTCAACATACAGGGGTCTGGAAACACCATATATTTT. It codes for CASSLNIQGSGNTIYF.

The chain uses TRBV28 and TRBJ1-1; D is ambiguous. The germline V gene has CDR1 MDHEN and CDR2 SYDVKM. The CDR3 contains 14 residues. The V end lost 6 bases, the J end lost 4 bases, and 15 bases lay between the germline ends. The CDR3 region is CASRGDGRGTEAFF. CDR3 DNA: TGTGCCAGCAGGGGAGATGGGCGGGGCACTGAAGCTTTCTTT. Combining the CDR3 with reference TRBV28 and TRBJ1-1 gives the whole variable domain DVKVTQSSRYLVKRTGEKVFLECVQDMDHENMFWYRQDPGLGLRLIYFSYDVKMKEKGDIPEGYSVSREKKERFSLILESASTNQTSMYLCASRGDGRGTEAFFGQGTRLTVV.

V usage is TRBV19 and J usage is TRBJ1-2, with 7 bases matching TRBD1. CDR1 is LNHDA, CDR2 SQIVND, per germline (reference sequence). The CDR3 length is 15 residues. J was trimmed by 7 bases and V by 6 bases; bases with no gene match: 14. The CDR3 protein is CASRGIGQEVSGYTF. CDR3 bases: TGTGCCAGTAGAGGGATTGGACAGGAAGTAAGTGGCTACACCTTC. The full variable domain, in which reference TRBV19 and TRBJ1-2 provide the parts outside the CDR3, is DGGITQSPKYLFRKEGQNVTLSCEQNLNHDAMYWYRQDPGQGLRLIYYSQIVNDFQKGDIAEGYSVSREKKESFPLTVTSAQKNPTAFYLCASRGIGQEVSGYTFGSGTRLTVV.